This TCR beta chain was found in a study of TIL therapy for anti-PD-1-resistant metastatic lung cancer (dated by TCRdb to the early 2020s). For the study in its entirety: Tumors were collected before any PD-1/PD-L1 blockade, after which patients were given nivolumab, and patients who progressed were given lymphodepletion, an infusion of expanded TIL and IL-2. Enrolled patients had a median age of around 58 years (range roughly 35-85) and a median tumor PD-L1 proportion score of around 6%. Most of the cohort had lung adenocarcinoma, a few tumors were EGFR-mutant and two were ALK-rearranged, and half of the patients were current or former smokers. A median non-synonymous tumor mutation burden of over 1.2 mutations per megabase was determined across the cohort by whole-exome sequencing. T cell receptor beta sequencing of tumor and peripheral blood was used to follow clonotypes across the tumor, the expanded TIL product and serial blood samples.

Its CDR3 holds 13 amino acids, cysteine through phenylalanine. The DNA shown is the 39-base CDR3, in frame from base 1. V is clipped by 8 bases and J by 6 bases, and the sequence between their germline boundaries is 14 bases long. Reading the germline V gene (reference sequence) gives CDR1 MNHEY and CDR2 SMNVEV. On this clone: This clone's antigen is unknown. Per-base quality was not reported, and no clone a single base away is much larger than it.

The research as a whole found: The cohort was highly selected, with more treatment-naive, never-smoker and oncogene-addicted patients than typical, limiting generalizability. The study protocol defined all tumor marker inferences as exploratory. The baseline peripheral repertoire was partially replaced by infused TIL clonotypes, which then decayed over months, and no apparent association between persistence and response was found.

Read against the paper, the sample's time point label means: pre-treatment sample, taken before nivolumab and TIL therapy. Adults with stage 4 NSCLC were enrolled in a dual-center phase I trial from late 2017 to early 2020. Samples were obtained from a single-arm, open-label phase I trial in which tumor-infiltrating lymphocyte therapy with nivolumab was evaluated in advanced non-small cell lung cancer. Blood mononuclear cells were isolated from EDTA tubes by Ficoll gradient and were snap-frozen as pellets, and DNA was extracted with a Qiagen mini-prep kit. TCR beta CDR3 regions were amplified from genomic DNA by bias-controlled multiplex PCR with the immunoSEQ v3 hsTCRB kit. TCR libraries were sequenced on an Illumina NextSeq 500 to 1.5 million to 2.5 million read pairs for survey level or roughly 4.5-6 million for deep level. In the original analysis: V, D and J genes were assigned, non-productive sequences were removed, and clonality was reported by immunoSEQ Analyzer software. Repertoires of infused TIL and blood were compared using productive Simpson clonality and the Morisita overlap index of productive TRB rearrangements. For each clone in blood, the absolute clonotype count was estimated by multiplying the lymphocyte count by the CD3+ fraction and by the clone's productive frequency. The clones in this table, taken by TCRdb from immuneACCESS, are in-frame only. Not every clone is retained; where verified, under half of the shortfall comes from an unresolved V gene, and the cause of the rest is unknown. The D gene and trimming were derived from the DNA, and the V and J assignments and clone size from that table. The sample profile shows approximately 40,000 clones; more than 60% of them were found once. Jointly, the top ten make up 4.5% to 6% of the sample.

This receptor was identified in a person aged 30 to 80 with non-small cell lung cancer. This chain joins TRBV27 to TRBJ1-5; the best D guess is TRBD1, with 6 bases matching. Here the sequenced sample was blood, taken at baseline. The CDR3: CASAWGAVQPQHF. The nucleotide sequence reads as follows: TGTGCCAGCGCCTGGGGGGCGGTTCAGCCCCAGCATTTT.